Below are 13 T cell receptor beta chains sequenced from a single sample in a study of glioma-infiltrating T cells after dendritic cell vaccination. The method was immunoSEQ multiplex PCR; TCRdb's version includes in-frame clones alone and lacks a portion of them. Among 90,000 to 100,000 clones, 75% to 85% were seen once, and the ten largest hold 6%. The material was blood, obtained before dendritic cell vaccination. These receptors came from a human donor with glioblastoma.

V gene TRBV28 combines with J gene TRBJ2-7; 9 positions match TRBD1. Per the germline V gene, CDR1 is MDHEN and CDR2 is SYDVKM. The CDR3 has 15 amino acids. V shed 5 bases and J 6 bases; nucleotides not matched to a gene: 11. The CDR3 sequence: CASSRTTGGVGEQYF. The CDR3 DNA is TGTGCCAGCAGTCGTACGACAGGGGGGGTGGGCGAGCAGTACTTC.

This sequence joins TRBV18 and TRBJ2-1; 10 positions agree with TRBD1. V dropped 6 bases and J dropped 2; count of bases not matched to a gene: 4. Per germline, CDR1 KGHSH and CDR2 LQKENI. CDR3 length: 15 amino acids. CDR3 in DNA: TGTGCCAGCTCCCGGGGGACAGGGGCCTACAATGAGCAGTTCTTC. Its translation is CASSRGTGAYNEQFF.

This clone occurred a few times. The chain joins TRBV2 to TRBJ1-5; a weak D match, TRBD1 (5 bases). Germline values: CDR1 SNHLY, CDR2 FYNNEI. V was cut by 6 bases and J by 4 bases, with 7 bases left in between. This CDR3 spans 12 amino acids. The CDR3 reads CASRGGNQPQHF. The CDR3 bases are TGTGCCAGCAGGGGGGGGAATCAGCCCCAGCATTTT.

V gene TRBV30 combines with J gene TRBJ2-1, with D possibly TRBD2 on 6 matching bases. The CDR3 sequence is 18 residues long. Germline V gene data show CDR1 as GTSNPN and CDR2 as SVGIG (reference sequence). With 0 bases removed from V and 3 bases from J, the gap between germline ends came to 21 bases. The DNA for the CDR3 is TGTGCCTGGAGTGTAATGGTTTGGTCGGGAGCACACTACAATGAGCAGTTCTTC. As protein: CAWSVMVWSGAHYNEQFF.

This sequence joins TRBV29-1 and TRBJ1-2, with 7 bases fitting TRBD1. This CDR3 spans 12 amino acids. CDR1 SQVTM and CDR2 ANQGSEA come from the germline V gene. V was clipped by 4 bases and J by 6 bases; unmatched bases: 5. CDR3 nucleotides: TGCAGCGTTGGACAGGGCCGACATGGCTACACCTTC. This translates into CSVGQGRHGYTF.

This chain's CDR3 is CAISESRDSSNQPQHF. The DNA of the CDR3 is TGTGCCATCAGTGAGTCTCGCGACAGTAGCAATCAGCCCCAGCATTTT. V usage is TRBV10-3 and J usage is TRBJ1-5, with a tentative D call TRBD1 (5 bases). This CDR3 contains 16 residues. Germline V lookup: CDR1 ENHRY, CDR2 SYGVKD. V shed 0 bases and J shed 0 bases, with 9 bases lying between them.

CDR3 region: CASRGDRVSENTEAFF. DNA for the CDR3: TGTGCCAGCAGGGGGGACAGGGTGTCGGAGAACACTGAAGCTTTCTTT. The V gene is TRBV2, the J gene TRBJ1-1; the match to TRBD1 covers 9 bases. This CDR3 has 16 residues. Losses at the gene ends were 6 bases for V and 1 base for J; bases not matched to a gene: 9. Germline loops: CDR1 SNHLY, CDR2 FYNNEI.

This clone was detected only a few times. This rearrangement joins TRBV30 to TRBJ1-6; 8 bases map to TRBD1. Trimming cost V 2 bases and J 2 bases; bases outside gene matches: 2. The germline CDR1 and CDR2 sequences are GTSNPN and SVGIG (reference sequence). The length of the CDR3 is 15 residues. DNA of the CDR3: TGTGCCTGGAGTTCGACAGGGGCCTATAATTCACCCCTCCACTTT. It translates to CAWSSTGAYNSPLHF.

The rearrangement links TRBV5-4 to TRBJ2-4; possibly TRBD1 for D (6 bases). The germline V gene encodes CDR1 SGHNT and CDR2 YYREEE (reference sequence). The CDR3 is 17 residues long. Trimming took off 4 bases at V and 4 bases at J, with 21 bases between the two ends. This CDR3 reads CASSTSDRFSAKNIQYF. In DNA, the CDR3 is TGTGCCAGCAGCACTTCCGACAGGTTCTCGGCTAAAAACATTCAGTACTTC.

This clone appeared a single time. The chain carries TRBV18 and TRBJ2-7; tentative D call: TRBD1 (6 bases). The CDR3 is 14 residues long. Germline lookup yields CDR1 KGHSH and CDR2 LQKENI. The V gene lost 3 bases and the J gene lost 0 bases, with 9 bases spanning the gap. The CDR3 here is CASSPTDSSYEQYF. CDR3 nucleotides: TGTGCCAGCTCACCCACGGACAGCTCCTACGAGCAGTACTTC.

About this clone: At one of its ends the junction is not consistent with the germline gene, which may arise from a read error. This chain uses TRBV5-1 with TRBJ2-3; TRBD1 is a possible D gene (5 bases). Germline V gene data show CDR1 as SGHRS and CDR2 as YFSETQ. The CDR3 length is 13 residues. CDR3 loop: CASSPLNTGTQYF. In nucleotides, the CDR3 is TGCGCCAGCAGCCCCTTGAACACAGGTACGCAGTATTTT.

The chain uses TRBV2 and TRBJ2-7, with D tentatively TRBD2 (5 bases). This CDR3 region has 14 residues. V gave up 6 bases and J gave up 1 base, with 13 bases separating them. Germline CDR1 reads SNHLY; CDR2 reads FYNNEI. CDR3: CASSVTGNSYEQYF. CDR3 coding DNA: TGTGCCAGCAGCGTAACCGGGAATTCCTACGAGCAGTACTTC.

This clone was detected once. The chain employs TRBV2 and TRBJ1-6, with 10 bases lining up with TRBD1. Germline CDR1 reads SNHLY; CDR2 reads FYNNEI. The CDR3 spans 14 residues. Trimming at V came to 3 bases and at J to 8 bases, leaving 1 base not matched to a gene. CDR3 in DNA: TGTGCCAGCAGTGAGGACAGGGGGTATTCACCCCTCCACTTT. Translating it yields CASSEDRGYSPLHF.